This is a list of T cell receptor beta chains from one sample in a study of T-cell reconstitution after alpha-beta-depleted transplantation in children. TCRdb re-derived calls from the PCR reads in MiXCR, one entry per CDR3 protein. The table has hundreds of thousands of distinct CDR3 sequences, about 11% seen once. This material consisted of PBMCs from the stem cell graft donor, taken from the stem cell graft. These receptors were obtained from a human donor who donated a stem cell graft to a child with acute myeloid leukemia. Both conserved end residues are part of each CDR3. Each record gives: clone size, J gene, V gene, D gene, CDR3 DNA, CDR3 protein. A D gene is named only where the DNA matches it firmly. Clone size is stated in some rows and not others, as once, few, many or a class when expanded.

clone_size: few
j_call: TRBJ2-1
v_call: TRBV6-2/TRBV6-3
d_call: -
cdr3_nt: TGTGCCAGCAGTTACACCCGAGGAGGTGAGCAGTTCTTC
cdr3_aa: CASSYTRGGEQFF

clone_size: few
j_call: TRBJ2-2
v_call: TRBV9
d_call: TRBD2
cdr3_nt: TGTGCCAGCAGCGTAGGGACTAGCGGGAGAGGTGGCACCGGGGAGCTGTTTTTT
cdr3_aa: CASSVGTSGRGGTGELFF

clone_size: many
j_call: TRBJ2-7
v_call: TRBV15
d_call: -
cdr3_nt: TGTGCCACCAGCAGAGATCCGGGTGGGTCCTACGAGCAGTACTTC
cdr3_aa: CATSRDPGGSYEQYF

clone_size: -
j_call: TRBJ2-7
v_call: TRBV18
d_call: TRBD1
cdr3_nt: TGTGCCAGCTCACCCCGACAGGGGGGATACTACGAGCAGTACTTC
cdr3_aa: CASSPRQGGYYEQYF

clone_size: -
j_call: TRBJ2-3
v_call: TRBV27
d_call: TRBD2
cdr3_nt: TGTGCCAGCAGCCCGTTACGGGGAGGGCCGCGAGATACGCAGTATTTT
cdr3_aa: CASSPLRGGPRDTQYF

clone_size: many
j_call: TRBJ2-7
v_call: TRBV30
d_call: -
cdr3_nt: TGTGCCTGGAGGCCTAGGGGAAGCGAGCAGTACTTC
cdr3_aa: CAWRPRGSEQYF

clone_size: -
j_call: TRBJ2-7
v_call: TRBV2
d_call: TRBD2
cdr3_nt: TGTGCCAGCACTAGCGGGAGCTACGAGCATTACTTC
cdr3_aa: CASTSGSYEHYF

clone_size: few
j_call: TRBJ2-7
v_call: TRBV7-8
d_call: TRBD1
cdr3_nt: TGTGCCAGCAGCTTTCCTCACAGGGGTGTCTACGAGCAGTACTTC
cdr3_aa: CASSFPHRGVYEQYF

clone_size: few
j_call: TRBJ2-6
v_call: TRBV21-1
d_call: -
cdr3_nt: TGTGCCAGCAGCTCCCGCGACCTAGCGGGAGGCTCTGGGGCCAACGTCCTGACTTTC
cdr3_aa: CASSSRDLAGGSGANVLTF

clone_size: few
j_call: TRBJ2-1
v_call: TRBV9
d_call: -
cdr3_nt: TGTGCCAGCAGCGCCCCGGGAGAGGGAAAGGGTGAGCAGTTCTTC
cdr3_aa: CASSAPGEGKGEQFF

clone_size: many
j_call: TRBJ2-3
v_call: TRBV5-1
d_call: -
cdr3_nt: TGCGCCAGCAGCTTAGCGACCGCATCAGATACGCAGTATTTT
cdr3_aa: CASSLATASDTQYF

clone_size: few
j_call: TRBJ2-6
v_call: TRBV20-1
d_call: TRBD2
cdr3_nt: TGCAGTGCTAGAAACGGGAGGAGCTCTGGGGCCAACGTCCTGACTTTC
cdr3_aa: CSARNGRSSGANVLTF

clone_size: -
j_call: TRBJ2-5
v_call: TRBV24-1
d_call: -
cdr3_nt: TGTGCCACCAGTGTTCTTGGCCAGACCCAAGAGACCCAGTACTTC
cdr3_aa: CATSVLGQTQETQYF

clone_size: many
j_call: TRBJ2-1
v_call: TRBV4-2
d_call: TRBD2
cdr3_nt: TGTGCCAGCAGCCAAACGGGACTAGCGGACTACAATGAGCAGTTCTTC
cdr3_aa: CASSQTGLADYNEQFF

clone_size: -
j_call: TRBJ2-1
v_call: TRBV6-5
d_call: TRBD2
cdr3_nt: TGTGCCAGCAGTTACAGTATACTAGCGGGAGCGTCCAATGAGCAGTTCTTC
cdr3_aa: CASSYSILAGASNEQFF

clone_size: many
j_call: TRBJ2-3
v_call: TRBV6-5
d_call: -
cdr3_nt: TGTGCCAGCAGTTACCTAGCTAAAGCAGATACGCAGTATTTT
cdr3_aa: CASSYLAKADTQYF

clone_size: -
j_call: TRBJ1-1
v_call: TRBV7-2
d_call: -
cdr3_nt: TGTGCCAGCAGCTTAGGGGGTGGCATGAACACTGAAGCTTTCTTT
cdr3_aa: CASSLGGGMNTEAFF

clone_size: many
j_call: TRBJ2-1
v_call: TRBV5-1
d_call: TRBD2
cdr3_nt: TGTGCCAGCAGCTTAGTTGCGGGAGGAAATGAGCAGTTCTTC
cdr3_aa: CASSLVAGGNEQFF

clone_size: -
j_call: TRBJ1-6
v_call: TRBV7-2
d_call: TRBD1
cdr3_nt: TGTGCCAGCAGGGGACAGGGGACAGATTCACCCCTCCACTTT
cdr3_aa: CASRGQGTDSPLHF

clone_size: -
j_call: TRBJ1-1
v_call: TRBV20-1
d_call: -
cdr3_nt: TGCAGTGCCCCGACTCTAACAGGGACCACGAACACTGAAGCTTTCTTT
cdr3_aa: CSAPTLTGTTNTEAFF